This T cell receptor beta chain emerged from a study of blood T cell repertoires in COVID-19. In the original workflow: Using reference gene primer amplification, nucleated cell counts were estimated. Libraries were prepared by immunoSEQ multiplex PCR; TCRdb keeps only in-frame clonotypes and omits some of them. D and trimming come from the DNA, and the V and J calls and clone size come from that table. The data hold about 270,000 clones, with approximately 90% observed a single time. Participant-reported clinical history was the basis for cohort assignment. Per germline, CDR1 MRHNA and CDR2 SNTAGT. V gave up 2 bases and J gave up 7 bases, with 11 bases separating them. CDR3 length equals 14 residues. This clone occurred a few times.

The sequence was collected from a man in his forties who had been exposed to COVID-19. The J gene is TRBJ2-2, the V gene TRBV6-4; D call uncertain. The sample was PBMCs or T cells enriched from blood (not recorded which). For the CDR3, the DNA is TGTGCCAGCAGTGACACTTTGAAGATCGGGGAGCTGTTTTTT. Residues: CASSDTLKIGELFF.